A single sample gave rise to the 13 T cell receptor beta chains below, sequenced in a study of blood T cell repertoires in COVID-19. Some clones are missing from TCRdb's copy, which holds only in-frame ones; the method was immunoSEQ multiplex PCR. Of about 370,000 clones listed, around 87% are singletons. The sequenced material came from peripheral blood. The receptors were sampled from a woman aged 25 to 39 with COVID-19, enrolled during active disease.

This clone was counted between two and nine times. This rearrangement joins TRBV6-5 to TRBJ1-3; D is ambiguous. The V gene lost 6 bases and the J gene lost 0 bases, with 9 bases spanning the gap. Germline values: CDR1 MNHEY, CDR2 SVGAGI. This CDR3 contains 14 residues. In DNA form, the CDR3 reads TGTGCCAGCAGAGGACTGATCTCTGGAAACACCATATATTTT. Protein sequence: CASRGLISGNTIYF.

The CDR3 reads CASSYSTSGSYEQYF. CDR3 in DNA: TGTGCCAGCAGTTACTCGACTAGCGGAAGCTACGAGCAGTACTTC. The rearrangement links TRBV6-2 or TRBV6-3 to TRBJ2-7; TRBD2 matches at 9 bases. Germline trimming cut 0 bases from V and 3 bases from J; bases unmatched to any gene: 3. This CDR3 is built from 15 residues. Looked up from germline, CDR1 is MNHEY and CDR2 is SVGEGT.

This chain joins TRBV19 and TRBJ1-6; D is possibly TRBD1 (5 bases). The CDR3 runs to 12 residues. CDR1 and CDR2 from the germline V gene are LNHDA and SQIVND (reference sequence). The V gene lost 6 bases and the J gene lost 13 bases, with 13 bases spanning the gap. DNA for the CDR3: TGTGCCAGTAGGAGGGGACGGGGGCCCCTCCACTTT. Translated: CASRRGRGPLHF.

This chain links TRBV6-6 with TRBJ1-6, with 10 positions matching TRBD1. Trimming took 2 bases from V and 7 from J; bases not matched to a gene: 2. CDR1 and CDR2 from the germline V gene are MNHNY and SVGAGI (reference sequence). This CDR3 is built from 15 residues. CDR3 region: CASSYGGQGNSPLHF. As DNA, the CDR3 is TGTGCCAGCAGTTACGGGGGACAGGGGAATTCACCCCTCCACTTT.

This clone was seen once. The CDR3 sequence: CARYTGGNNSPLHF. The CDR3 DNA is TGTGCCCGCTATACAGGGGGGAATAATTCACCCCTCCACTTT. The chain employs TRBV6-4 and TRBJ1-6; 8 bases match TRBD1. Trimming took 11 bases from V and 5 from J; bases not matched to a gene: 8. Germline lookup yields CDR1 MRHNA and CDR2 SNTAGT. CDR3 length: 14 residues.

This chain connects TRBV29-1 to TRBJ1-3; D is unclear. CDR3 size: 13 residues. Deletions cut 3 bases from V and 4 bases from J, with 10 bases between. Germline V gene sequence: CDR1 SQVTM, CDR2 ANQGSEA. CDR3 sequence: CSVELSKGNTIYF. The CDR3 DNA reads as TGCAGCGTTGAGCTGAGTAAGGGAAACACCATATATTTT.

The chain carries TRBV19 and TRBJ2-5, with D possibly matching TRBD2 (5 bases). Germline-derived CDR1 and CDR2 are LNHDA and SQIVND (reference sequence). V was clipped by 7 bases and J by 2 bases, with 11 bases between them. The length of the CDR3 is 13 residues. CDR3 sequence (DNA): TGTGCCAGTATGAGGAGGCCACAAGAGACCCAGTACTTC. Its protein is CASMRRPQETQYF.

The chain has TRBV29-1 and TRBJ2-3; the match to TRBD2 covers 10 bases. Germline lookup yields CDR1 SQVTM and CDR2 ANQGSEA. This CDR3 contains 15 residues. After removal of 4 bases from V and 2 bases from J, the junction contained 6 bases not matched to a gene. The CDR3 bases are TGCAGCGTTGGGGCTAGCGGGGGATACACAGATACGCAGTATTTT. It is translated as CSVGASGGYTDTQYF.

The chain couples TRBV4-1 to TRBJ2-7; 14 bases are a match to TRBD2. Losses at the gene ends were 5 bases for V and 5 bases for J; bases not matched to a gene: 11. The CDR3 contains 17 residues. Germline-derived CDR1 and CDR2 are MGHRA and YSYEKL. The CDR3 region is CASSYRMGLAGVHEQYF. CDR3 nucleotides: TGCGCCAGCAGCTATAGGATGGGACTAGCGGGAGTGCACGAGCAGTACTTC.

The rearrangement uses TRBV19 and TRBJ2-7, with 7 bases that match TRBD1. Germline-derived CDR1 and CDR2 are LNHDA and SQIVND (reference sequence). There are 14 residues in the CDR3. The J segment lost 2 bases and the V segment lost 6 bases, leaving 7 bases of the junction unmatched. CDR3 sequence reads: CASSLTGMTYEQYF. The DNA of the CDR3 is TGTGCCAGTAGCCTGACAGGGATGACCTACGAGCAGTACTTC.

J is TRBJ2-7 and V is TRBV11-2; 8 bases agree with TRBD1. Germline loops: CDR1 SGHAT, CDR2 FQNNGV. V gave up 5 bases and J gave up 5 bases; unmatched junction bases: 11. The CDR3 length is 15 residues. The chain's CDR3 is CASSPQGRGQHEQYF. The CDR3 DNA reads TGTGCCAGCAGCCCGCAGGGCAGGGGGCAGCACGAGCAGTACTTC. The full variable domain, completed using reference TRBV11-2 and TRBJ2-7, is EAGVAQSPRYKIIEKRQSVAFWCNPISGHATLYWYQQILGQGPKLLIQFQNNGVVDDSQLPKDRFSAERLKGVDSTLKIQPAKLEDSAVYLCASSPQGRGQHEQYFGPGTRLTVT.

The chain carries TRBV6-6 and TRBJ1-4, with 7 bases aligning to TRBD1. The CDR3 covers 15 residues. V trimming: 7 bases; J trimming: 2 bases; junction bases outside the gene matches: 7. From germline, CDR1 is MNHNY and CDR2 SVGAGI (reference sequence). CDR3 amino acids: CASTLGGQTNEKLFF. CDR3 DNA sequence: TGTGCCAGCACTCTCGGGGGACAGACTAATGAAAAACTGTTTTTT.

Only one count was recorded for this clone. The V and J genes are TRBV19 and TRBJ1-4, with D perhaps TRBD1 (5 bases). The CDR3 is 13 amino acids. Germline V CDR1 and CDR2: LNHDA, SQIVND (reference sequence). Trimming left V 8 bases short and J 7 bases short, with 14 bases between. The CDR3 loop reads CASQGEDGEKLFF. CDR3 sequence (DNA): TGTGCCAGTCAAGGGGAGGATGGTGAAAAACTGTTTTTT.